Detailed here is one T cell receptor beta chain. What it recognizes is unknown. V lost 0 bases to trimming and J lost 4 bases, with 6 bases between them. Germline CDR1 reads SGHDN; CDR2 reads FVKESK. The length of the CDR3 is 14 residues. Only in-frame clones appear in the TCRdb table, and some are missing; sequencing was by immunoSEQ multiplex PCR. The profile shows about half a million clones, less than 80% of them singletons. These data are taken from a study of shared clonotypes between healthy human individuals. Overall study results and limits: Measured sharing among donors was expected to vary with sequencing depth.

The sample was PBMCs. This receptor was obtained from a middle-aged woman in good health. Some clones in this sample may be carry-over from other donors' samples. The chain is built from TRBV14 and TRBJ2-2, with no clear D. The CDR3: CASSQEWGTGELFF. CDR3 DNA sequence: TGTGCCAGCAGCCAAGAGTGGGGCACCGGGGAGCTGTTTTTT.